This T cell receptor (beta chain) was recorded in a study of PD-L1 blockade in urothelial cancer. As for the study in general: Dosed intravenously at 1,200 mg every 3 weeks, atezolizumab was initiated by patients around 2014. Analysis of blood occurred 3 weeks (second dose) and 6 weeks after treatment start. Typically, measured as a median, blood samples had 110,000 to 150,000 T cells.

Repertoires were generated with immunoSEQ multiplex PCR, while TCRdb's copy carries only in-frame clones and drops some. The repertoire has more than 50,000 clones, almost 85% of them found once; the top ten carry 4% to 5%. This CDR3 region has 16 residues. Germline trimming cut 3 bases from V and 7 bases from J; bases unmatched to any gene: 6. Per the germline V gene, CDR1 is SGHRS and CDR2 is YFSETQ. V and J are TRBV5-1 and TRBJ2-1; 14 bases map to TRBD2. This clonotype was sampled from a man aged 65-85 years with urothelial cancer. The source was PBMCs, collected around atezolizumab (anti-PD-L1) treatment. As DNA, the CDR3 is TGCGCCAGCAGCTCCCGACTAGCGGGAGGGCCTAATGAGCAGTTCTTC. Its translation: CASSSRLAGGPNEQFF.